Each of the 17 T cell receptor beta chains below was sequenced from the same sample in a study of T cell changes during pregnancy in multiple sclerosis. Only in-frame clones appear in the TCRdb table, and some are missing; sequencing was by immunoSEQ multiplex PCR. The data hold 39,000 or so clones, with 90% observed a single time. The sequencing used CD8+ T cells from peripheral blood mononuclear cells, collected in the first trimester of pregnancy. The receptors originated from a female donor with multiple sclerosis, enrolled in a pregnancy study.

The rearrangement joins TRBV19 to TRBJ1-1; TRBD1 is a possible D gene (5 bases). V was trimmed by 3 bases and J by 2 bases, leaving 7 bases between them. Per the germline V gene, CDR1 is LNHDA and CDR2 is SQIVND (reference sequence). The CDR3 spans 13 residues. CDR3 nucleotide sequence: TGTGCCAGTAGTATGACAGTAAACACTGAAGCTTTCTTT. It translates to CASSMTVNTEAFF.

The chain's CDR3 is CASSVGTYYSTDTQYF. The CDR3 nucleotides read TGTGCCAGCAGCGTAGGCACTTACTATAGCACAGATACGCAGTATTTT. The chain carries TRBV9 and TRBJ2-3; D not resolved. The CDR3 contains 16 residues. Germline V CDR1 and CDR2: SGDLS, YYNGEE. The germline V and J ends were trimmed by 0 bases and 0 bases, with 11 bases remaining between them.

The V call is TRBV28, the J call TRBJ2-5, with D perhaps matching TRBD1 (6 bases). The germline gives CDR1 MDHEN, CDR2 SYDVKM. The CDR3 is made up of 15 amino acids. V was pared by 5 bases and J by 3 bases, with 16 bases between. The CDR3 nucleotides are TGTGCCAGCAGTCCTATTGGACAGTTAAAAGAGACCCAGTACTTC. Residues: CASSPIGQLKETQYF.

The rearrangement links TRBV14 to TRBJ2-7; the match to TRBD1 covers 7 bases. The CDR3 consists of 16 residues. The V segment lost 0 bases and the J segment 1 base; nucleotides outside the gene matches: 6. Germline values: CDR1 SGHDN, CDR2 FVKESK. The CDR3 loop is CASSQDSRDSSYEQYF. The DNA for the CDR3 is TGTGCCAGCAGCCAAGATTCCCGGGACAGTTCCTACGAGCAGTACTTC.

The chain has TRBV2 and TRBJ2-7; no definite D call. V was shortened by 2 bases and J by 0 bases, with 11 bases between the two germline ends. This CDR3 spans 15 amino acids. Germline assignment: CDR1 SNHLY and CDR2 FYNNEI. DNA of the CDR3: TGTGCCAGCAGTGAATCCCCCGTTTTCTCCTACGAGCAGTACTTC. Its protein is CASSESPVFSYEQYF.

The gene calls are TRBV27 and TRBJ2-1, with TRBD2 as a possible D gene (6 bases). This CDR3 contains 14 residues. CDR1 is MNHEY and CDR2 is SMNVEV in the germline V gene (reference sequence). V lost 5 bases and J lost 4, with 12 bases in between. CDR3 loop: CASSLAWNYNEQFF. CDR3 DNA sequence: TGTGCCAGCAGTCTAGCGTGGAATTACAATGAGCAGTTCTTC.

The V gene is TRBV19, the J gene TRBJ2-5, with 9 positions matching TRBD2. CDR3 length: 13 amino acids. Germline loops: CDR1 LNHDA, CDR2 SQIVND (reference sequence). Trimming at V came to 6 bases and at J to 4 bases, leaving 3 bases not matched to a gene. For the CDR3, the DNA is TGTGCCAGTAGGAGGCGGGGGGGAGAGACCCAGTACTTC. Residues: CASRRRGGETQYF.

This chain links TRBV7-8 with TRBJ1-2; D is possibly TRBD1 (5 bases). V was cut by 6 bases and J by 6 bases, with 17 bases left in between. Germline CDR1 and CDR2: SGHVS and FQNEAQ. The length of the CDR3 is 14 residues. CDR3 sequence (DNA): TGTGCCAGCAGTGTCGGGGGGGGAGGTGATGGCTACACCTTC. Its protein product is CASSVGGGGDGYTF.

This sequence joins TRBV9 and TRBJ2-1; 9 positions agree with TRBD2. The CDR3 has 16 amino acids. Germline V gene lookup returns CDR1 SGDLS and CDR2 YYNGEE. V was pared by 4 bases and J by 4 bases, with 9 bases of the junction left unmatched. The CDR3 DNA reads as TGTGCCAGCAGCCCGCGGACTAGCGAAATGTACAATGAGCAGTTCTTC. It is translated as CASSPRTSEMYNEQFF.

This sequence joins TRBV6-4 and TRBJ1-1, with 9 bases that match TRBD1. V lost 4 bases to trimming and J lost 5 bases; unmatched junction nucleotides: 8. The CDR3 is made up of 15 amino acids. Germline V gene lookup returns CDR1 MRHNA and CDR2 SNTAGT. The CDR3 here is CASSVDSTGGTEAFF. For the CDR3, the DNA is TGTGCCAGCAGTGTCGACTCGACAGGGGGGACTGAAGCTTTCTTT.

This clone was recorded only once. This chain uses TRBV10-3 with TRBJ1-5; unclear D gene. Germline V CDR1 and CDR2: ENHRY, SYGVKD. The CDR3 is 12 amino acids. V lost 2 bases to trimming and J lost 9 bases, with 8 bases between them. CDR3 sequence: CAISERPRPQHF. DNA for the CDR3: TGTGCCATCAGTGAGCGTCCTAGGCCCCAGCATTTT.

V and J are TRBV9 and TRBJ2-3, with a weak D call TRBD1 (6 bases). This CDR3 comprises 12 residues. Trimming shortened V by 6 bases and J by 5 bases, and 10 bases separated the two germline ends. Germline CDR1 reads SGDLS; CDR2 reads YYNGEE. DNA of the CDR3: TGTGCCAGCACCGGACAGAAAGATACGCAGTATTTT. It specifies CASTGQKDTQYF. The variable domain in full, completed from reference TRBV9 and TRBJ2-3, reads DSGVTQTPKHLITATGQRVTLRCSPRSGDLSVYWYQQSLDQGLQFLIQYYNGEERAKGNILERFSAQQFPDLHSELNLSSLELGDSALYFCASTGQKDTQYFGPGTRLTVL.

The chain is built from TRBV4-3 and TRBJ1-3; D is ambiguous. The CDR3 has 17 amino acids. The V end lost 0 bases, the J end lost 0 bases, and 12 bases lay between the germline ends. CDR1 is LGHNA and CDR2 is YSLEER in the germline V gene. CDR3: CASSQDGILDSGNTIYF. The CDR3 bases are TGCGCCAGCAGCCAAGATGGTATCCTAGACTCTGGAAACACCATATATTTT.

The chain has TRBV5-1 and TRBJ1-1; possibly TRBD1 for D (5 bases). This CDR3 spans 13 amino acids. Deletions cut 0 bases from V and 6 bases from J, with 9 bases between. Per germline, CDR1 SGHRS and CDR2 YFSETQ. CDR3 protein: CASSLAQGSEAFF. In nucleotides, the CDR3 is TGCGCCAGCAGCTTGGCCCAGGGTTCTGAAGCTTTCTTT.

This clone appeared a single time. The rearrangement links TRBV2 to TRBJ2-1; 8 bases map to TRBD1. CDR1 and CDR2 (germline): SNHLY, FYNNEI. The CDR3 extends over 17 amino acids. With 6 bases clipped from V and 4 bases from J, the junction kept 14 bases outside the gene matches. The CDR3 DNA is TGTGCCAGCAGGATGACAGGGGCGGTCTCAACTTACAATGAGCAGTTCTTC. It yields the protein CASRMTGAVSTYNEQFF.

The chain recombines TRBV5-5 with TRBJ1-1, with D unclear. The CDR3 totals 12 residues. CDR1 is SGHKS, CDR2 YYEKEE, per germline (reference sequence). V was trimmed by 4 bases and J by 4 bases, leaving 8 bases between them. The CDR3, as DNA: TGTGCCAGCAGCCCGGGAGCCACTGAAGCTTTCTTT. Amino acid sequence: CASSPGATEAFF. Looking up the rest from reference TRBV5-5 and TRBJ1-1 gives the full variable domain: DAGVTQSPTHLIKTRGQQVTLRCSPISGHKSVSWYQQVLGQGPQFIFQYYEKEERGRGNFPDRFSARQFPNYSSELNVNALLLGDSALYLCASSPGATEAFFGQGTRLTVV.

The chain combines TRBV19 with TRBJ2-7; 7 nucleotides agree with TRBD2. CDR1 and CDR2 (germline): LNHDA, SQIVND (reference sequence). V lost 6 bases, J lost 1 base, and 6 bases stayed unmatched. The CDR3 has 14 amino acids. CDR3 region: CASSSSSGSYEQYF. The CDR3 region has the DNA TGTGCCAGTAGCTCATCTAGCGGTTCCTACGAGCAGTACTTC. Full variable domain (remainder filled in from reference TRBV19 and TRBJ2-7): DGGITQSPKYLFRKEGQNVTLSCEQNLNHDAMYWYRQDPGQGLRLIYYSQIVNDFQKGDIAEGYSVSREKKESFPLTVTSAQKNPTAFYLCASSSSSGSYEQYFGPGTRLTVT.